Shown below are 30 T cell receptor beta chains from a single sample sequenced in a study of T cells after yellow fever vaccination. TCRdb redid the calling of the 5' RACE reads with MiXCR, one entry per CDR3 protein. This table has some 9,600 distinct CDR3 sequences, under 5.5% appearing once. The sample here was PBMCs, either bulk or a sorted T-cell subset (CD4+, CD8+, memory, or dextramer-sorted; not recorded which), taken roughly 14 days after the first yellow fever vaccination. These receptor sequences come from a man aged 18 to 30 who received the YFV17D yellow fever vaccine.

This clonotype occurred many times. The chain carries TRBV7-9 and TRBJ2-7, with 10 bases fitting TRBD2. From germline, CDR1 is SEHNR and CDR2 FQNEAQ (reference sequence). There are 15 residues in the CDR3. V shed 5 bases and J 5 bases; nucleotides not matched to a gene: 9. The CDR3 DNA is TGTGCCAGCAGCAGGAGCGGGGGGGCCGGGAACGAGCAGTACGTC. Amino acid sequence: CASSRSGGAGNEQYV.

In its sample, this clonotype was seen many times. The V gene is TRBV11-2, the J gene TRBJ1-4; 10 nucleotides align to TRBD1. Germline-derived CDR1 and CDR2 are SGHAT and FQNNGV. The CDR3 consists of 15 residues. With V trimmed by 5 bases and J by 6 bases, 6 bases remained unmatched. The chain's CDR3 is CASSPWTGGHEKLFF. The CDR3 bases are TGTGCCAGCAGCCCCTGGACAGGGGGACATGAAAAACTGTTTTTT.

Points on this clonotype: Given a much more abundant clone one base away, this may be a read error. The V and J genes are TRBV5-6 and TRBJ2-6, with D perhaps matching TRBD1 (5 bases). This CDR3 comprises 17 residues. Germline CDR1 SGHDT, CDR2 YYEEEE. This CDR3 reads CAISLRTGGYGANVLTF. CDR3 DNA: TGTGCCATCAGCTTGCGAACAGGTGGATATGGGGCCAACGTCCTGACTTTC.

This chain uses TRBV20-1 with TRBJ1-1; no firm D call. The V and J ends lost 2 bases and 5 bases respectively, with 9 bases between them. This CDR3 region has 12 residues. Germline V gene data show CDR1 as DFQATT and CDR2 as SNEGSKA (reference sequence). CDR3 nucleotides: TGCAGTGCTAGATCCACGGGGACTGAAGCTTTCTTT. It yields the protein CSARSTGTEAFF.

In this sample, this clonotype turned up many times. CDR3 in amino acids: CSASTWSTEAFF. The CDR3 bases are TGCAGTGCTTCTACCTGGAGCACTGAAGCTTTCTTT. The chain combines TRBV20-1 with TRBJ1-1; D ambiguous. Trimming stripped 5 bases from V and 4 bases from J, with 11 bases between. The CDR3 runs 12 residues. Germline lookup yields CDR1 DFQATT and CDR2 SNEGSKA (reference sequence).

In its sample, this clonotype is medium-sized. This chain joins TRBV20-1 and TRBJ2-3; 8 bases fit TRBD1. The CDR3 is 15 amino acids. The V and J ends lost 3 bases and 4 bases, in that order; junction bases with no gene match: 9. CDR1 and CDR2 (germline): DFQATT, SNEGSKA (reference sequence). CDR3 sequence: CSASEPDRGADTQYF. CDR3 nucleotide sequence: TGCAGTGCTAGCGAACCCGACAGGGGCGCAGATACGCAGTATTTT.

The sample holds many counts of this clonotype. The chain is built from TRBV28 and TRBJ2-3, with 7 bases lining up with TRBD2. V gave up 8 bases and J gave up 2 bases; unmatched junction bases: 4. The CDR3 sequence is 13 residues long. Germline lookup yields CDR1 MDHEN and CDR2 SYDVKM. This CDR3 reads CASGEGFTDTQYF. The CDR3 DNA sequence: TGTGCCAGCGGGGAGGGGTTCACAGATACGCAGTATTTT.

By share of the sample, this clonotype is medium-sized (0.01 to 0.1%). The J gene is TRBJ1-5, the V gene TRBV7-2; D is unresolved. The V end lost 7 bases, the J end lost 4 bases, and 11 bases lay between the germline ends. The CDR3 runs 13 residues. Per the germline V gene, CDR1 is SGHTA and CDR2 is FQGNSA. In DNA form, the CDR3 reads TGTGCCAGCACCCTCGGAAGAAATCAGCCCCAGCATTTT. Protein product: CASTLGRNQPQHF. Full variable domain (outside the CDR3, taken from reference TRBV7-2 and TRBJ1-5): GAGVSQSPSNKVTEKGKDVELRCDPISGHTALYWYRQSLGQGLEFLIYFQGNSAPDKSGLPSDRFSAERTGGSVSTLTIQRTQQEDSAVYLCASTLGRNQPQHFGDGTRLSIL.

By sample fraction, this clonotype is medium-sized. V gene TRBV6-2 or TRBV6-3 combines with J gene TRBJ2-7; D is uncertain. Germline CDR1 MNHEY, CDR2 SVGEGT. This CDR3 has 15 residues. V was trimmed by 2 bases and J by 0 bases, leaving 11 bases between them. CDR3 sequence reads: CASSYDATGSYEQYF. The CDR3 coding sequence is TGTGCCAGCAGTTACGACGCCACGGGCTCCTACGAGCAGTACTTC.

This clonotype was seen repeatedly, ten times or more. The chain links TRBV12-3 or TRBV12-4 to TRBJ1-1, with D perhaps matching TRBD1 (5 bases). Trimming cost V 4 bases and J 3 bases, with 9 bases left between them. This CDR3 contains 13 residues. The CDR3 bases are TGTGCCAGCAGTTCGGGACTGCACACTGAAGCTTTCTTT. Translating it yields CASSSGLHTEAFF.

By share, this clonotype ranks as medium-sized. The gene calls are TRBV15 and TRBJ1-4; D is perhaps TRBD1 (5 bases). There are 15 residues in the CDR3. Germline CDR1 reads LNHNV; CDR2 reads YYDKDF (reference sequence). V was clipped by 0 bases and J by 6 bases, with 11 bases between them. The CDR3 region is CATSRDRAWDEKLFF. The CDR3 DNA reads as TGTGCCACCAGCAGAGACAGGGCCTGGGATGAAAAACTGTTTTTT.

The chain recombines TRBV7-3 with TRBJ2-5; TRBD2 agrees at 8 bases. Per the germline V gene, CDR1 is SGHTA and CDR2 is FQGTGA. The V gene end was trimmed by 5 bases and the J gene end by 7 bases; junction bases not matched to a gene: 9. This CDR3 region has 14 residues. CDR3 in DNA: TGTGCCAGCAGCCCACAACGGGGGGGGGGGACCCAGTACTTC. This sequence encodes CASSPQRGGGTQYF.

In its sample, this clonotype ranks as medium-sized (0.01 to 0.1%). As DNA, the CDR3 is TGCAGTGCTAGAGATTGGAGGGTAACCGGGGAGCTGTTTTTT. Translating it yields CSARDWRVTGELFF. The V gene is TRBV20-1, the J gene TRBJ2-2; D is possibly TRBD2 (6 bases). V lost 0 bases to trimming and J lost 5 bases, with 10 bases between them. This CDR3 is 14 amino acids long. The germline gives CDR1 DFQATT, CDR2 SNEGSKA (reference sequence).

This clonotype was picked up many times. CDR3 in DNA: TGTGCCAGCAGTTACGAAAGACAGACCCCGTTCCAGTACTTC. It encodes CASSYERQTPFQYF. The chain carries TRBV6-5 and TRBJ2-5, with D possibly TRBD1 on 5 matching bases. V lost 2 bases and J 10 bases, leaving 17 bases between the germline ends. Germline V gene data show CDR1 as MNHEY and CDR2 as SVGAGI. The CDR3 totals 14 residues.

This clonotype is judged medium-sized. The V and J genes are TRBV7-2 and TRBJ1-4; no clear D. V was cut by 3 bases and J by 5 bases, with 10 bases left in between. Germline-derived CDR1 and CDR2 are SGHTA and FQGNSA. The CDR3 has 14 residues. CDR3 coding DNA: TGTGCCAGCAGCTTGGCAGAAGTGAATGAAAAACTGTTTTTT. Residues: CASSLAEVNEKLFF.

This clonotype was seen more than once but under ten times. The chain joins TRBV27 to TRBJ2-1; TRBD2 aligns across 12 bases. The CDR3 length is 17 residues. After removal of 4 bases from V and 4 bases from J, the junction contained 8 bases not matched to a gene. Germline-derived CDR1 and CDR2 are MNHEY and SMNVEV (reference sequence). The CDR3 loop is CASSSSPGLAGYNEQFF. CDR3 coding DNA: TGTGCCAGCAGTTCCTCACCTGGACTAGCGGGGTACAATGAGCAGTTCTTC.

This clonotype was picked up many times. The V gene is TRBV7-3, the J gene TRBJ2-3; the D gene is possibly TRBD2 (5 bases). V was clipped by 4 bases and J by 1 base, with 6 bases between them. This CDR3 comprises 13 residues. CDR1 is SGHTA and CDR2 is FQGTGA in the germline V gene. In DNA, the CDR3 is TGTGCCAGCAGCTCCGGGGGCACAGATACGCAGTATTTT. Translating it yields CASSSGGTDTQYF. Supplemented by reference TRBV7-3 and TRBJ2-3, the full variable domain reads GAGVSQTPSNKVTEKGKYVELRCDPISGHTALYWYRQSLGQGPEFLIYFQGTGAADDSGLPNDRFFAVRPEGSVSTLKIQRTERGDSAVYLCASSSGGTDTQYFGPGTRLTVL.

This clonotype was counted ten times or more. V usage is TRBV30 and J usage is TRBJ2-5; 8 bases match TRBD2. CDR3 length: 14 amino acids. V gave up 2 bases and J gave up 4 bases; unmatched junction bases: 6. Germline lookup yields CDR1 GTSNPN and CDR2 SVGIG (reference sequence). The CDR3 here is CAWSFSGASETQYF. The CDR3 region has the DNA TGTGCCTGGAGTTTTAGCGGGGCCTCAGAGACCCAGTACTTC.

There are many counts of this clonotype. This rearrangement joins TRBV6-1 to TRBJ2-3, with 8 nucleotides matching TRBD1. This CDR3 region has 14 residues. Trimming cost V 4 bases and J 4 bases; bases outside gene matches: 4. CDR1 is MNHNS and CDR2 is SASEGT in the germline V gene. This CDR3 reads CASSADRAADTQYF. DNA of the CDR3: TGTGCCAGCAGTGCGGACAGGGCGGCAGATACGCAGTATTTT.

This clonotype was detected ten times or more. J is TRBJ2-5 and V is TRBV27; D unclear. The CDR3 totals 15 residues. Germline CDR1 MNHEY, CDR2 SMNVEV (reference sequence). Trimming removed 3 bases from V and 1 base from J, with 12 bases in between. CDR3 residues: CASSFRLTPQETQYF. The CDR3 DNA sequence: TGTGCCAGCAGTTTTCGTCTCACACCCCAAGAGACCCAGTACTTC.

This clonotype was seen repeatedly, ten times or more. The chain carries TRBV20-1 and TRBJ2-1, with 10 bases identical to TRBD1. Unmatched junction bases numbered 11, after V lost 3 bases and J lost 6 bases. The CDR3 spans 16 residues. Germline V CDR1 and CDR2: DFQATT, SNEGSKA (reference sequence). The CDR3 here is CSARVPGQGMFNEQFF. In nucleotides, the CDR3 is TGCAGTGCTAGGGTCCCGGGACAGGGGATGTTCAATGAGCAGTTCTTC.

There are many counts of this clonotype. The CDR3 sequence is CASSLLAGNRDTQYF. DNA of the CDR3: TGTGCCAGCAGCTTATTAGCGGGGAACCGGGATACGCAGTATTTT. V gene TRBV7-2 combines with J gene TRBJ2-3; 8 bases agree with TRBD2. Germline CDR1 reads SGHTA; CDR2 reads FQGNSA. The ends lost 2 bases at V and 6 bases at J; junction bases unmatched: 7. This CDR3 spans 15 amino acids. Full variable domain (remainder filled in from reference TRBV7-2 and TRBJ2-3): GAGVSQSPSNKVTEKGKDVELRCDPISGHTALYWYRQSLGQGLEFLIYFQGNSAPDKSGLPSDRFSAERTGGSVSTLTIQRTQQEDSAVYLCASSLLAGNRDTQYFGPGTRLTVL.

Judged by abundance, this clonotype is medium-sized. The V and J genes are TRBV5-1 and TRBJ1-5, with 7 bases fitting TRBD1. The J segment lost 0 bases and the V segment lost 2 bases, leaving 2 bases of the junction unmatched. The V gene's germline CDR1 is SGHRS and CDR2 YFSETQ. This CDR3 is 15 amino acids long. CDR3 nucleotide sequence: TGCGCCAGCAGCTTAGAGGGGGCTAGCAATCAGCCCCAGCATTTT. As protein: CASSLEGASNQPQHF.

This clonotype is medium-sized within its sample. The rearrangement joins TRBV7-9 to TRBJ1-2; the D is unclear. Germline lookup yields CDR1 SEHNR and CDR2 FQNEAQ (reference sequence). The CDR3 is 14 amino acids. V was trimmed by 2 bases and J by 7 bases, leaving 14 bases between them. CDR3 loop: CASSLYIGPPGYTF. CDR3 nucleotide sequence: TGTGCCAGCAGCTTATATATAGGACCCCCTGGCTACACCTTC.

In this sample, this clonotype turned up many times. The chain is built from TRBV5-1 and TRBJ2-5; D may be TRBD1 or TRBD2 (5 bases each). The V end lost 2 bases, the J end lost 5 bases, and 16 bases lay between the germline ends. The CDR3 has 15 residues. Germline V gene sequence: CDR1 SGHRS, CDR2 YFSETQ. The CDR3 here is CASSLFPDRGETQYF. The CDR3 region has the DNA TGCGCCAGCAGCTTATTCCCAGACAGAGGGGAGACCCAGTACTTC.

This clonotype counts as medium-sized. The rearrangement uses TRBV5-4 and TRBJ2-5, with a weak D call TRBD2 (6 bases). Trimming pared 6 bases from V and 9 bases from J, leaving 21 bases between. The CDR3 contains 14 residues. Germline V gene data show CDR1 as SGHNT and CDR2 as YYREEE (reference sequence). Written as DNA, the CDR3 is TGTGCCAGCACGCGGGACTCGAAAAAGGCGGCCCAGTACTTC. It specifies CASTRDSKKAAQYF.

This clonotype is judged medium-sized (0.01 to 0.1%). This chain joins TRBV12-3 or TRBV12-4 and TRBJ1-2, with D unclear. The length of the CDR3 is 14 residues. The V gene lost 3 bases and the J gene lost 3 bases, with 11 bases spanning the gap. The CDR3 loop is CASSFLRRDYGYTF. Here the CDR3 DNA reads TGTGCCAGCAGTTTTCTTCGTAGAGACTATGGCTACACCTTC.

Many counts were recorded for this clonotype. The J gene is TRBJ2-2, the V gene TRBV10-3; D gene uncertain. The ends were cut back, 0 bases at V and 1 base at J, with 6 bases in the middle. Germline values: CDR1 ENHRY, CDR2 SYGVKD. The CDR3 sequence is 15 residues long. CDR3 sequence (DNA): TGTGCCATCAGTGAGTCGTGGAGGAACACCGGGGAGCTGTTTTTT. Residues: CAISESWRNTGELFF.

This clonotype was detected many times. The chain joins TRBV5-1 to TRBJ2-1; 8 nucleotides agree with TRBD2. CDR3 size: 14 residues. Germline-derived CDR1 and CDR2 are SGHRS and YFSETQ. V lost 4 bases, J lost 9 bases, and 9 bases stayed unmatched. CDR3 loop: CASSPSAGGTEQFF. The CDR3 DNA sequence: TGCGCCAGCAGCCCCTCGGCGGGGGGCACTGAGCAGTTCTTC.

This clonotype was detected many times. V gene TRBV2 combines with J gene TRBJ2-1; D is ambiguous. Germline CDR1 reads SNHLY; CDR2 reads FYNNEI. Trimming took 4 bases from V and 9 from J, leaving 13 bases between them. There are 13 residues in the CDR3. The CDR3 sequence: CASSGSVIGEQFF. The CDR3 DNA follows: TGTGCCAGCAGTGGGTCCGTTATTGGTGAGCAGTTCTTC.